The 14 T cell receptor beta chains below all came from one sample that was sequenced in a study of blood T cell repertoires in COVID-19. Here immunoSEQ multiplex PCR was the method, and the copy in TCRdb shows in-frame clones only, minus some. This table holds some 210,000 clones, roughly 86% found once. The sequenced material came from peripheral blood. Every receptor here comes from a woman aged 65 to 85 with active or convalescent COVID-19.

The CDR3 region is CASSPRLGSYNEQFF. The CDR3 DNA reads as TGTGCCAGCAGTCCTAGATTGGGCTCCTACAATGAGCAGTTCTTC. The rearrangement uses TRBV3-1 (or the pseudogene TRBV3-2) and TRBJ2-1, with D unclear. In germline, CDR1 is LGHDT, CDR2 YNNKEL (reference sequence). CDR3 length equals 15 residues. V was pared by 6 bases and J by 0 bases, with 12 bases between.

The chain links TRBV4-1 to TRBJ1-1; D unclear. V shed 2 bases and J shed 9 bases, with 22 bases lying between them. CDR3 size: 16 residues. CDR1 is MGHRA and CDR2 is YSYEKL in the germline V gene. The CDR3 nucleotides read TGCGCCAGCAGCCAAACAGTCGTGGGGTTACGAGGGAAAGCTTTCTTT. Translated: CASSQTVVGLRGKAFF.

This clone was observed a handful of times. This sequence joins TRBV28 and TRBJ1-2; D uncertain. Trimming shortened V by 1 base and J by 8 bases, and 17 bases separated the two germline ends. The CDR3 is 15 residues long. In germline, CDR1 is MDHEN, CDR2 SYDVKM. The CDR3 DNA follows: TGTGCCAGCAGTTTATTAGTCGGTTCCGGGAACGGCTACACCTTC. It yields the protein CASSLLVGSGNGYTF.

The sample holds a few counts of this clone. The chain combines TRBV10-3 with TRBJ2-1; 10 bases are shared with TRBD2. CDR3 length equals 14 residues. V gave up 9 bases and J gave up 5 bases; unmatched junction bases: 7. Germline V CDR1 and CDR2: ENHRY, SYGVKD. CDR3 in DNA: TGTGCCATTACTAGCGGGATTTACCACAATGAGCAGTTCTTC. This translates into CAITSGIYHNEQFF.

The rearrangement links TRBV6-6 to TRBJ1-2; no reliable D call. Trimming stripped 8 bases from V and 6 bases from J, with 19 bases between. CDR1 is MNHNY, CDR2 SVGAGI, per germline (reference sequence). The CDR3 runs to 14 residues. CDR3 protein: CASERGRGSHGYTF. The CDR3 DNA follows: TGTGCCAGCGAACGAGGGAGAGGCAGTCATGGCTACACCTTC.

This sequence joins TRBV10-3 and TRBJ1-5; D gene uncertain. The V end was cut by 10 bases, the J end by 4 bases, with 11 bases between. Germline lookup yields CDR1 ENHRY and CDR2 SYGVKD. The length of the CDR3 is 12 residues. CDR3 loop: CATREVNQPQHF. The CDR3 DNA reads TGTGCCACCCGGGAGGTTAATCAGCCCCAGCATTTT.

This clone was detected many times. The rearrangement uses TRBV5-5 and TRBJ2-1; D possibly corresponds to TRBD1 (6 bases). The CDR3 contains 16 residues. The ends were cut back, 6 bases at V and 0 bases at J, with 16 bases in the middle. Germline CDR1 is SGHKS and CDR2 is YYEKEE (reference sequence). The CDR3 loop reads CASNPFQGLSYNEQFF. The CDR3 bases are TGTGCCAGCAACCCGTTCCAGGGGCTCTCCTACAATGAGCAGTTCTTC. Filled out from reference TRBV5-5 and TRBJ2-1, the complete variable domain reads DAGVTQSPTHLIKTRGQQVTLRCSPISGHKSVSWYQQVLGQGPQFIFQYYEKEERGRGNFPDRFSARQFPNYSSELNVNALLLGDSALYLCASNPFQGLSYNEQFFGPGTRLTVL.

This sequence joins TRBV9 and TRBJ2-3, with TRBD2 matching 7 bases. The germline V gene has CDR1 SGDLS and CDR2 YYNGEE. The CDR3 totals 14 residues. J lost 3 bases, V lost 3 bases, and 4 bases had no gene match. CDR3 residues: CASSAGLGTDTQYF. DNA of the CDR3: TGTGCCAGCAGCGCCGGACTAGGGACAGATACGCAGTATTTT.

This chain links TRBV19 with TRBJ2-2; 12 nucleotides align to TRBD2. V shed 2 bases, J shed 7 bases, and the junction held 5 bases outside the gene matches. CDR3 length equals 16 residues. CDR1 is LNHDA and CDR2 is SQIVND in the germline V gene (reference sequence). Written as DNA, the CDR3 is TGTGCCAGTAGTATACTAGCGGGAGGGTCTGGCGGGGAGCTGTTTTTT. Residues: CASSILAGGSGGELFF. The full variable domain, with the rest looked up from reference TRBV19 and TRBJ2-2, is DGGITQSPKYLFRKEGQNVTLSCEQNLNHDAMYWYRQDPGQGLRLIYYSQIVNDFQKGDIAEGYSVSREKKESFPLTVTSAQKNPTAFYLCASSILAGGSGGELFFGEGSRLTVL.

The chain uses TRBV20-1 and TRBJ2-7; 8 nucleotides line up with TRBD1. The CDR3 covers 16 residues. Looked up from germline, CDR1 is DFQATT and CDR2 is SNEGSKA (reference sequence). The V and J ends lost 3 bases and 6 bases, in that order; junction bases with no gene match: 16. The CDR3 sequence is CSASTASRTGFTEQYF. The CDR3, as DNA: TGCAGTGCTAGTACGGCAAGCCGGACAGGGTTTACCGAGCAGTACTTC.

V usage is TRBV2 and J usage is TRBJ2-2; D might be TRBD2 (5 bases). CDR3 size: 14 residues. Germline V gives CDR1 SNHLY, CDR2 FYNNEI. With 6 bases removed from V and 6 bases from J, the gap between germline ends came to 14 bases. The CDR3 protein is CASRLTGVAGELFF. CDR3 nucleotides: TGTGCCAGCAGGCTAACCGGGGTGGCCGGGGAGCTGTTTTTT.

The genes are TRBV5-4 and TRBJ2-1; TRBD2 matches at 11 bases. The CDR3 is 15 residues long. Per germline, CDR1 SGHNT and CDR2 YYREEE (reference sequence). Trimming removed 4 bases from V and 3 bases from J; junction bases left unmatched: 3. The CDR3: CASSTGLAGYNEQFF. In DNA form, the CDR3 reads TGTGCCAGCAGCACCGGACTAGCGGGCTACAATGAGCAGTTCTTC.

The chain employs TRBV4-1 and TRBJ2-2; possible D gene TRBD2, 6 bases. The CDR3 contains 19 residues. Germline-derived CDR1 and CDR2 are MGHRA and YSYEKL. V was trimmed by 0 bases and J by 4 bases, leaving 21 bases between them. CDR3 residues: CASSQEPGLDGSITGELFF. CDR3 nucleotides: TGCGCCAGCAGCCAAGAGCCGGGCCTTGACGGGAGTATCACCGGGGAGCTGTTTTTT.

This chain connects TRBV4-1 to TRBJ2-4; D is perhaps TRBD1 (6 bases). V dropped 0 bases and J dropped 15 bases, with 21 bases sitting between them. CDR1 MGHRA and CDR2 YSYEKL come from the germline V gene. The CDR3 length is 15 residues. CDR3 in DNA: TGCGCCAGCAGCCAAGAAGGGGTGACAGGCGGGCGTAGGTACTTC. Translating gives CASSQEGVTGGRRYF.